Each of the 23 T cell receptor beta chains below was sequenced from the same sample in a study of blood T cell repertoires in COVID-19. Profiling relied on immunoSEQ multiplex PCR, and the TCRdb table lists in-frame clones only, not all of them. The repertoire consists of about half a million clones, with over 75% occurring once and the leading ten covering 3% to 3.5%. Source material: peripheral blood. The origin of the receptors is a human donor in a cohort sampled during active COVID-19.

This chain joins TRBV5-1 and TRBJ2-3; D is ambiguous. The CDR3 is made up of 12 amino acids. Trimming cost V 4 bases and J 0 bases, with 3 bases left between them. In germline, CDR1 is SGHRS, CDR2 YFSETQ. The CDR3 protein is CASSQSTDTQYF. Here the CDR3 DNA reads TGCGCCAGCAGCCAGAGCACAGATACGCAGTATTTT. Based on the CDR3 plus reference TRBV5-1 and TRBJ2-3, the full variable domain is KAGVTQTPRYLIKTRGQQVTLSCSPISGHRSVSWYQQTPGQGLQFLFEYFSETQRNKGNFPGRFSGRQFSNSRSEMNVSTLELGDSALYLCASSQSTDTQYFGPGTRLTVL.

Note on this clone: This likely came from a read error, as a far larger clone is one base away. This chain uses TRBV28 with TRBJ2-1; tentatively, D is TRBD1 (6 bases). CDR1 and CDR2 from the germline V gene are MDHEN and SYDVKM. The CDR3 consists of 11 residues. Trimming took off 6 bases at V and 9 bases at J, with 9 bases between the two ends. CDR3 sequence reads: CASSLQGEQFF. CDR3 coding DNA: TGTGCCAGCAGCTTACAGGGTGAGCAGTTCTTC. The variable domain in full, with the rest retrieved from reference TRBV28 and TRBJ2-1, is DVKVTQSSRYLVKRTGEKVFLECVQDMDHENMFWYRQDPGLGLRLIYFSYDVKMKEKGDIPEGYSVSREKKERFSLILESASTNQTSMYLCASSLQGEQFFGPGTRLTVL.

The chain recombines TRBV7-9 with TRBJ2-1; 11 bases agree with TRBD2. The germline gives CDR1 SEHNR, CDR2 FQNEAQ (reference sequence). V lost 3 bases, J lost 9 bases, and 7 bases stayed unmatched. This CDR3 spans 15 amino acids. The CDR3 loop reads CASSFSGLAGGEQFF. The CDR3 DNA follows: TGTGCCAGCAGCTTTTCCGGACTAGCGGGTGGTGAGCAGTTCTTC. The variable domain in full, with the rest retrieved from reference TRBV7-9 and TRBJ2-1, is DTGVSQNPRHKITKRGQNVTFRCDPISEHNRLYWYRQTLGQGPEFLTYFQNEAQLEKSRLLSDRFSAERPKGSFSTLEIQRTEQGDSAMYLCASSFSGLAGGEQFFGPGTRLTVL.

V is TRBV7-2 and J is TRBJ1-4, with D possibly TRBD1 on 5 matching bases. The CDR3 consists of 14 residues. V shed 3 bases and J shed 5 bases, with 10 bases lying between them. CDR1 and CDR2 (germline): SGHTA, FQGNSA. The CDR3 loop is CASSFRQTNEKLFF. The CDR3 DNA reads TGTGCCAGCAGCTTTCGACAGACGAATGAAAAACTGTTTTTT.

The chain joins TRBV2 to TRBJ2-6, with 7 nucleotides matching TRBD2. CDR1 is SNHLY, CDR2 FYNNEI, per germline. The V gene end was trimmed by 4 bases and the J gene end by 2 bases; junction bases not matched to a gene: 8. The CDR3 has 17 residues. CDR3 sequence (DNA): TGTGCCAGCAGTGGCCTAGCGGCTCAAACTGGGGCCAACGTCCTGACTTTC. This translates into CASSGLAAQTGANVLTF.

V is TRBV9 and J is TRBJ1-3; a weak D match, TRBD1 (5 bases). The CDR3 is made up of 17 amino acids. Trimming stripped 0 bases from V and 4 bases from J, with 17 bases between. CDR1 and CDR2 from the germline V gene are SGDLS and YYNGEE. The CDR3 sequence: CASSVASVGRTGNTIYF. CDR3 in DNA: TGTGCCAGCAGCGTAGCTTCCGTGGGGCGTACGGGAAACACCATATATTTT.

As DNA, the CDR3 is TGTGCCTGGAGTGTAGGTTTTCCCGGGACAGATAGCAATCAGCCCCAGCATTTT. Its protein product is CAWSVGFPGTDSNQPQHF. The chain joins TRBV30 to TRBJ1-5, with 7 nucleotides matching TRBD1. The germline V gene encodes CDR1 GTSNPN and CDR2 SVGIG (reference sequence). V was clipped by 0 bases and J by 0 bases; unmatched bases: 11. The CDR3 extends over 18 amino acids.

The chain couples TRBV7-9 to TRBJ1-1, with a weak D call TRBD1 (5 bases). The V end lost 9 bases, the J end lost 2 bases, and 16 bases lay between the germline ends. The CDR3 length is 14 residues. From germline, CDR1 is SEHNR and CDR2 FQNEAQ (reference sequence). CDR3 sequence reads: CARSPWGENTEAFF. The CDR3 bases are TGTGCCAGAAGCCCGTGGGGGGAAAACACTGAAGCTTTCTTT.

This chain joins TRBV2 and TRBJ2-7; 9 positions match TRBD1. J gave up 3 bases and V 6 bases, and 12 bases lay outside the gene matches. This CDR3 region has 16 residues. Germline V CDR1 and CDR2: SNHLY, FYNNEI. DNA of the CDR3: TGTGCCAGCAGCGGGGGACAGGGCAAAAGGATCTACGAGCAGTACTTC. This translates into CASSGGQGKRIYEQYF.

The rearrangement links TRBV28 to TRBJ2-3, with a possible D match to TRBD1 (5 bases). CDR1 and CDR2 (germline): MDHEN, SYDVKM. V was clipped by 3 bases and J by 0 bases, with 7 bases between them. This CDR3 is built from 14 residues. The DNA for the CDR3 is TGTGCCAGCAGTTTGCAGGGAAGCACAGATACGCAGTATTTT. It yields the protein CASSLQGSTDTQYF.

V is TRBV6-5 and J is TRBJ2-3, with 11 bases matching TRBD2. The germline CDR1 and CDR2 sequences are MNHEY and SVGAGI. Unmatched junction bases numbered 6, after V lost 5 bases and J lost 14 bases. This CDR3 has 12 residues. CDR3 protein: CASSPTSGSRYF. The CDR3 DNA is TGTGCCAGCAGTCCTACTAGCGGGAGTAGGTATTTT.

The V call is TRBV7-3, the J call TRBJ2-1; D perhaps matches TRBD2 (5 bases). Germline V gives CDR1 SGHTA, CDR2 FQGTGA. Trimming shortened V by 3 bases and J by 6 bases, and 15 bases separated the two germline ends. CDR3 length: 15 residues. CDR3 in DNA: TGTGCCAGCAGCTTGACCGGGAATCCCTTCAATGAGCAGTTCTTC. Its protein product is CASSLTGNPFNEQFF.

The chain couples TRBV5-5 to TRBJ2-7, with 7 bases lining up with TRBD2. CDR1 is SGHKS and CDR2 is YYEKEE in the germline V gene (reference sequence). V dropped 3 bases and J dropped 2; count of bases not matched to a gene: 5. This CDR3 spans 14 amino acids. CDR3 residues: CASSSAAGAYEQYF. CDR3 coding DNA: TGTGCCAGCAGCTCAGCTGCGGGAGCCTACGAGCAGTACTTC.

CDR3 DNA: TGTGCCATCAGTGAGTCCCAGTCTAGCACAGATACGCAGTATTTT. Its translation: CAISESQSSTDTQYF. The chain has TRBV10-3 and TRBJ2-3, with D hard to call. The length of the CDR3 is 15 residues. The germline V gene has CDR1 ENHRY and CDR2 SYGVKD. V was cut by 0 bases and J by 0 bases, with 7 bases left in between.

The chain recombines TRBV30 with TRBJ1-2, with TRBD1 as a possible D gene (5 bases). The CDR3 extends over 15 amino acids. From germline, CDR1 is GTSNPN and CDR2 SVGIG (reference sequence). Deletions cut 0 bases from V and 7 bases from J, with 18 bases between. CDR3 protein: CAWSVGTAFGGGYTF. CDR3 nucleotides: TGTGCCTGGAGTGTGGGGACTGCCTTCGGAGGTGGCTACACCTTC.

The chain is built from TRBV9 and TRBJ1-2; 9 nucleotides align to TRBD1. CDR1 is SGDLS, CDR2 YYNGEE, per germline. Germline trimming cut 0 bases from V and 4 bases from J; bases unmatched to any gene: 4. CDR3 length: 15 amino acids. This CDR3 reads CASSVEVTGGYGYTF. The DNA for the CDR3 is TGTGCCAGCAGCGTAGAGGTGACAGGGGGCTATGGCTACACCTTC. Filled out from reference TRBV9 and TRBJ1-2, the complete variable domain reads DSGVTQTPKHLITATGQRVTLRCSPRSGDLSVYWYQQSLDQGLQFLIQYYNGEERAKGNILERFSAQQFPDLHSELNLSSLELGDSALYFCASSVEVTGGYGYTFGSGTRLTVV.

The CDR3 spells CSVVLGQFNYGYTF. The CDR3, as DNA: TGCAGCGTTGTTCTCGGACAGTTTAACTATGGCTACACCTTC. The rearrangement joins TRBV29-1 to TRBJ1-2, with a possible D match to TRBD1 (6 bases). The CDR3 loop spans 14 amino acids. The V end lost 4 bases, the J end lost 1 base, and 13 bases lay between the germline ends. Germline V gives CDR1 SQVTM, CDR2 ANQGSEA.

The chain is built from TRBV28 and TRBJ1-5, with 7 nucleotides matching TRBD1. The CDR3 is 15 amino acids. The V and J ends lost 3 bases and 10 bases, in that order; junction bases with no gene match: 12. Germline assignment: CDR1 MDHEN and CDR2 SYDVKM. CDR3 DNA sequence: TGTGCCAGCAGTTTTGTTCGGACAGGCTCTTATCCCCAGCATTTT. Its protein product is CASSFVRTGSYPQHF. The whole variable domain, filled in from reference TRBV28 and TRBJ1-5, reads DVKVTQSSRYLVKRTGEKVFLECVQDMDHENMFWYRQDPGLGLRLIYFSYDVKMKEKGDIPEGYSVSREKKERFSLILESASTNQTSMYLCASSFVRTGSYPQHFGDGTRLSIL.

This clone was observed a single time. V is TRBV5-4 and J is TRBJ1-3; D gene ambiguous. The germline V and J ends were trimmed by 3 bases and 4 bases, with 17 bases remaining between them. Germline V gives CDR1 SGHNT, CDR2 YYREEE (reference sequence). The CDR3 length is 16 residues. The CDR3 is CASSSRVAGRGNTIYF. CDR3 in DNA: TGTGCCAGCAGCTCACGAGTCGCGGGGAGGGGAAACACCATATATTTT.

The rearrangement links TRBV28 to TRBJ1-6; D uncertain. There are 11 residues in the CDR3. The germline V and J ends were trimmed by 3 bases and 13 bases, with 7 bases remaining between them. CDR1 MDHEN and CDR2 SYDVKM come from the germline V gene. CDR3 amino acids: CASSLSLPLHF. DNA of the CDR3: TGTGCCAGCAGTTTGAGTCTCCCCCTCCACTTT.

With regard to this clone: A read error may produce the germline difference seen at one junction end. J is TRBJ2-1 and V is TRBV30; possibly TRBD2 for D (5 bases). The CDR3 spans 13 residues. Germline loops: CDR1 GTSNPN, CDR2 SVGIG (reference sequence). CDR3 sequence reads: CARSGPGLNEQFF. The CDR3 bases are TGTGCCCGGAGCGGACCGGGGTTGAATGAGCAGTTCTTC.

The CDR3 DNA reads as TGTGCCAGCAGGGGGGACAGGGGGCCAGGTCAGCCCCAGCATTTT. Translating gives CASRGDRGPGQPQHF. The rearrangement links TRBV28 to TRBJ1-5; 12 bases agree with TRBD1. The CDR3 covers 15 residues. V lost 6 bases to trimming and J lost 6 bases; unmatched junction nucleotides: 6. CDR1 is MDHEN, CDR2 SYDVKM, per germline.

This chain uses TRBV28 with TRBJ1-2, with 10 bases aligning to TRBD1. CDR1 and CDR2 from the germline V gene are MDHEN and SYDVKM. With 2 bases clipped from V and 7 bases from J, the junction kept 10 bases outside the gene matches. The CDR3 spans 16 residues. The DNA for the CDR3 is TGTGCCAGCAGTTTACAAAGGACAGGGGGGATTAGTGGCTACACCTTC. Amino acids: CASSLQRTGGISGYTF.